This TCR beta chain came from a study of technical replicates of blood from a handful of donors. The germline V and J ends were trimmed by 2 bases and 6 bases, with 8 bases remaining between them. CDR3 length: 13 residues. Germline values: CDR1 MNHEY, CDR2 SVGAGI. Assay: immunoSEQ multiplex PCR; the TCRdb copy retains only in-frame clones and omits some. In the table there are some 57,000 clones, 85% to 90% of which are singletons. The clonotype comes from a human donor in good health. Some clones in this sample may be carry-over from other donors' samples. The chain employs TRBV6-5 and TRBJ1-5; tentatively, D is TRBD1 (6 bases). The sample was PBMCs. The CDR3 loop is CASSYGGSQPQHF. The CDR3 coding sequence is TGTGCCAGCAGTTACGGGGGCAGTCAGCCCCAGCATTTT.